The present TCR beta chain was sequenced within a study of blood T cells in healthy people across ages. Study conclusions and caveats: Diversity figures based on one million T cells were deemed too low. Per million T cells, TCR beta diversity dropped roughly linearly as age increased. Long-lived and aged donors differed, with more naive CD4+ cells and higher diversity in the long-lived.

The CDR3 runs to 17 residues. CDR1 and CDR2 from the germline V gene are SGHAT and FQNNGV. The V gene lost 1 base and the J gene lost 1 base, with 16 bases spanning the gap. For the second PCR, which ran for about 6 to 11 cycles, a sample-barcoded 5' primer and a J-beta primer mix were used. Every sample returned 2.5 million or more CDR3-containing paired-end reads. TCRdb redid the calling of the 5' RACE reads with MiXCR, one entry per CDR3 protein. The sample shows approximately 800,000 distinct CDR3 sequences, 60% to 80% of them seen only once. A note on this clonotype: Its antigen remains unidentified.

J is TRBJ1-1 and V is TRBV11-2; D gene unclear. The clonotype was recovered from a man aged 25 to 40 in good health. The sequenced material came from blood. The CDR3 here is CASSLVSSARPNTEAFF. CDR3 sequence (DNA): TGTGCCAGCAGCTTAGTTTCGTCGGCGAGACCGAACACTGAAGCTTTCTTT.